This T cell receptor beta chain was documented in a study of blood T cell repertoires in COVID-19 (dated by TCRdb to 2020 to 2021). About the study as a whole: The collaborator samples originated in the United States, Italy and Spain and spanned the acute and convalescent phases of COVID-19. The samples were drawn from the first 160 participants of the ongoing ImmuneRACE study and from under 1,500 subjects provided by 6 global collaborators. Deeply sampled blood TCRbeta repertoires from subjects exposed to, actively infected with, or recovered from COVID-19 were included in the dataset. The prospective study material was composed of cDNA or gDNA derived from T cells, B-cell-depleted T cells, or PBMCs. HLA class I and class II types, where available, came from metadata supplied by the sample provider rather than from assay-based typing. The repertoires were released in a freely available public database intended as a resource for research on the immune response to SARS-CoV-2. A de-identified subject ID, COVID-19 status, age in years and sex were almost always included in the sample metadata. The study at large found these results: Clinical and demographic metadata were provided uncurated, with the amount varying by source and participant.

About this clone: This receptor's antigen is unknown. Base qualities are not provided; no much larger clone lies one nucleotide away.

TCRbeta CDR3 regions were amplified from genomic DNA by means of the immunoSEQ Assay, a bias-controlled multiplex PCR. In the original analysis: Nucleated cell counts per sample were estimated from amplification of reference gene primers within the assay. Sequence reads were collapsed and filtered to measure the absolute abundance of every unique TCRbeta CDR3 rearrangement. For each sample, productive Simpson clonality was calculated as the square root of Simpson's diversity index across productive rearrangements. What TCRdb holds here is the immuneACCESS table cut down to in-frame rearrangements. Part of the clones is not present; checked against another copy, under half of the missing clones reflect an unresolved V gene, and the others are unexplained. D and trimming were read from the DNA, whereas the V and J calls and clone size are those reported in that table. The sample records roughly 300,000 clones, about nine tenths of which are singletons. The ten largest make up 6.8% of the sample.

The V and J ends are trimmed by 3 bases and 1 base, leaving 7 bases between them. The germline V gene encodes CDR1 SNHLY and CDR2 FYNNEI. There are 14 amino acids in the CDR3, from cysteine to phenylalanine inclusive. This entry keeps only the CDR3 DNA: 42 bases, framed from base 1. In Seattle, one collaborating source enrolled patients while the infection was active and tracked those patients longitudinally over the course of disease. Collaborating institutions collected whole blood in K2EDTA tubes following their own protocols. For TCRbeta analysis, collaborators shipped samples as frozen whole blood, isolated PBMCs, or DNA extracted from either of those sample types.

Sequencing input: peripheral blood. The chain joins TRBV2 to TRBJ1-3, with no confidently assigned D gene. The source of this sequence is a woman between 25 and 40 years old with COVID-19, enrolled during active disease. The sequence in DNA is TGTGCCAGCAGTGAGTTTGCGTCTGGAAACACCATATATTTT. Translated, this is CASSEFASGNTIYF.